Below are 29 T cell receptor beta chains sequenced from a single sample in a study of OX40 agonist ivuxolimab in advanced cancers. Data came from immunoSEQ multiplex PCR; TCRdb stores just in-frame clones and leaves some out. The sample has tens of thousands of clones; roughly 89% are singletons. This material consisted of CD4+ or CD8+ T cells sorted from blood, taken in a trial of the OX40 agonist ivuxolimab. The receptors come from an adult with an advanced solid tumor such as melanoma, head and neck, liver or kidney cancer.

This chain links TRBV6-1 with TRBJ1-6, with D maybe TRBD1 (5 bases). The length of the CDR3 is 13 residues. V gave up 5 bases and J gave up 9 bases, with 11 bases separating them. Per germline, CDR1 MNHNS and CDR2 SASEGT. In DNA form, the CDR3 reads TGTGCCAGCAGTCCGGGACGGGGTTCACCCCTCCACTTT. Residues: CASSPGRGSPLHF.

The genes are TRBV7-7 and TRBJ2-3; either TRBD1 or TRBD2 may fit D (7 bases each). V dropped 5 bases and J dropped 4 bases, with 16 bases sitting between them. The CDR3 contains 15 residues. In germline, CDR1 is SSHAT, CDR2 FNYEAQ (reference sequence). The CDR3 DNA reads as TGTGCCAGCAGCCTCCAGGGGGGGGCCGCAGATACGCAGTATTTT. Translation: CASSLQGGAADTQYF.

This clone has more than one count but fewer than ten. The chain links TRBV30 to TRBJ1-1; D uncertain. The CDR3 consists of 12 residues. V lost 5 bases and J lost 3, with 10 bases in between. Germline assignment: CDR1 GTSNPN and CDR2 SVGIG (reference sequence). The CDR3 sequence: CAWGSMDTEAFF. The CDR3 DNA reads TGTGCCTGGGGCTCGATGGACACTGAAGCTTTCTTT. Together with reference TRBV30 and TRBJ1-1, the CDR3 gives the full variable domain: SQTIHQWPATLVQPVGSPLSLECTVEGTSNPNLYWYRQAAGRGLQLLFYSVGIGQISSEVPQNLSASRPQDRQFILSSKKLLLSDSGFYLCAWGSMDTEAFFGQGTRLTVV.

This clone showed up just once. The chain has TRBV7-3 and TRBJ1-1; D ambiguous. Per the germline V gene, CDR1 is SGHTA and CDR2 is FQGTGA. The CDR3 loop spans 13 amino acids. V shed 6 bases and J shed 4 bases, with 12 bases lying between them. This CDR3 reads CASRAGFGTEAFF. CDR3 coding DNA: TGTGCCAGCAGAGCCGGGTTTGGCACTGAAGCTTTCTTT.

This chain connects TRBV4-2 to TRBJ1-4; D remains ambiguous. The CDR3 extends over 16 amino acids. V was shortened by 1 base and J by 0 bases, with 9 bases between the two germline ends. Germline CDR1 LGHNA, CDR2 YNFKEQ. The CDR3 loop is CASSQAANPTNEKLFF. CDR3 in DNA: TGTGCCAGCAGCCAAGCCGCAAACCCAACTAATGAAAAACTGTTTTTT.

The chain uses TRBV7-2 and TRBJ1-3; D is undetermined. The CDR3 extends over 14 amino acids. V lost 5 bases and J 0 bases, leaving 8 bases between the germline ends. Germline assignment: CDR1 SGHTA and CDR2 FQGNSA. CDR3 residues: CASSPSSSGNTIYF. CDR3 DNA sequence: TGTGCCAGCAGCCCGTCCAGCTCTGGAAACACCATATATTTT.

CDR3 sequence: CASSPPGTGGTTNEKLFF. The CDR3 nucleotides read TGTGCCAGTAGTCCACCGGGGACAGGGGGAACAACTAATGAAAAACTGTTTTTT. The rearrangement links TRBV19 to TRBJ1-4; 11 bases are shared with TRBD1. This CDR3 comprises 18 residues. Per the germline V gene, CDR1 is LNHDA and CDR2 is SQIVND (reference sequence). The J segment lost 0 bases and the V segment lost 5 bases, leaving 8 bases of the junction unmatched. The full variable domain, with the rest looked up from reference TRBV19 and TRBJ1-4, is DGGITQSPKYLFRKEGQNVTLSCEQNLNHDAMYWYRQDPGQGLRLIYYSQIVNDFQKGDIAEGYSVSREKKESFPLTVTSAQKNPTAFYLCASSPPGTGGTTNEKLFFGSGTQLSVL.

This CDR3 is CASSYQGEGYGYTF. CDR3 in DNA: TGTGCCAGCAGTTACCAGGGAGAAGGCTATGGCTACACCTTC. The chain combines TRBV6-5 with TRBJ1-2; D might be TRBD1 (5 bases). CDR3 length: 14 amino acids. The V end was cut by 2 bases, the J end by 4 bases, with 11 bases between. The germline CDR1 and CDR2 sequences are MNHEY and SVGAGI.

V and J are TRBV10-3 and TRBJ2-5; 9 positions match TRBD1. CDR3 size: 16 residues. The V gene end was trimmed by 4 bases and the J gene end by 5 bases; junction bases not matched to a gene: 11. Germline values: CDR1 ENHRY, CDR2 SYGVKD. The CDR3 reads CAISGGDRAHPETQYF. The CDR3 DNA is TGTGCCATCAGTGGGGGGGACAGGGCCCACCCCGAGACCCAGTACTTC.

The chain couples TRBV4-1 to TRBJ2-2, with 9 bases that match TRBD1. CDR1 MGHRA and CDR2 YSYEKL come from the germline V gene. CDR3 length: 16 residues. Unmatched junction bases numbered 9, after V lost 3 bases and J lost 7 bases. The CDR3 DNA reads TGCGCCAGCAGCCACCCTCTGGGACAGGGCGGCGGGGAGCTGTTTTTT. Protein product: CASSHPLGQGGGELFF.

This rearrangement joins TRBV4-2 to TRBJ2-5; 10 positions match TRBD2. Germline CDR1 reads LGHNA; CDR2 reads YNFKEQ. The CDR3 runs to 18 residues. V shed 1 base, J shed 1 base, and the junction held 9 bases outside the gene matches. DNA of the CDR3: TGTGCCAGCAGCCAAGGATCCAGCCTAGCGGGGGCCCAAGAGACCCAGTACTTC. This encodes CASSQGSSLAGAQETQYF.

The chain recombines TRBV2 with TRBJ2-7; 7 bases line up with TRBD1. CDR3 length equals 12 residues. V was clipped by 4 bases and J by 4 bases; unmatched bases: 1. The V gene's germline CDR1 is SNHLY and CDR2 FYNNEI. The CDR3, as DNA: TGTGCCAGCAGTGTGGGACAGTACGAGCAGTACTTC. Amino acids: CASSVGQYEQYF. Full variable domain (outside the CDR3, taken from reference TRBV2 and TRBJ2-7): EPEVTQTPSHQVTQMGQEVILRCVPISNHLYFYWYRQILGQKVEFLVSFYNNEISEKSEIFDDQFSVERPDGSNFTLKIRSTKLEDSAMYFCASSVGQYEQYFGPGTRLTVT.

V gene TRBV7-9 combines with J gene TRBJ2-7; 8 bases match TRBD1. The CDR3 covers 16 residues. Germline trimming cut 2 bases from V and 4 bases from J; bases unmatched to any gene: 10. Germline V gene sequence: CDR1 SEHNR, CDR2 FQNEAQ (reference sequence). The CDR3 region is CASSLTAGGGWYEQYF. CDR3 DNA sequence: TGTGCCAGCAGCTTAACCGCAGGGGGCGGATGGTACGAGCAGTACTTC.

V usage is TRBV30 and J usage is TRBJ1-4, with no clear D. CDR1 is GTSNPN and CDR2 is SVGIG in the germline V gene (reference sequence). The CDR3 runs 14 residues. V lost 6 bases and J lost 0, with 11 bases in between. DNA of the CDR3: TGTGCCTGTAACCTCGGGGCAACTAATGAAAAACTGTTTTTT. It codes for CACNLGATNEKLFF.

The gene calls are TRBV5-6 and TRBJ2-1, with D perhaps assigned TRBD1 or TRBD2 (5 bases each). V dropped 3 bases and J dropped 6 bases, with 10 bases sitting between them. Per germline, CDR1 SGHDT and CDR2 YYEEEE. The length of the CDR3 is 13 residues. Here the CDR3 DNA reads TGTGCCAGCAGCTCCGGGACCCTCAATGAGCAGTTCTTC. Protein sequence: CASSSGTLNEQFF.

The chain carries TRBV5-6 and TRBJ1-5; TRBD1 might be the D (5 bases). Trimming left V 3 bases short and J 8 bases short, with 12 bases between. The CDR3 covers 13 residues. Germline V gene sequence: CDR1 SGHDT, CDR2 YYEEEE. The CDR3 is CASSSDPGEPQHF. Written as DNA, the CDR3 is TGTGCCAGCAGCTCTGACCCGGGGGAGCCCCAGCATTTT.

The chain couples TRBV19 to TRBJ2-7, with unresolved D. The CDR3 consists of 15 residues. V gave up 1 base and J gave up 0 bases, with 10 bases separating them. Per the germline V gene, CDR1 is LNHDA and CDR2 is SQIVND (reference sequence). The CDR3 bases are TGTGCCAGTAGTATAGGTCGCAGCAGCTCCTACGAGCAGTACTTC. It yields the protein CASSIGRSSSYEQYF.

This clone was detected only once. This chain links TRBV11-2 with TRBJ1-1; maybe TRBD1 (6 bases). Germline CDR1 is SGHAT and CDR2 is FQNNGV. This CDR3 spans 16 amino acids. Deletions cut 4 bases from V and 3 bases from J, with 18 bases between. The CDR3 DNA sequence: TGTGCCAGCAGCTCTAGCAGGGGTGGAGGGTACACTGAAGCTTTCTTT. Residues: CASSSSRGGGYTEAFF.

The chain carries TRBV19 and TRBJ2-1; 8 bases are shared with TRBD1. V lost 7 bases to trimming and J lost 5 bases; unmatched junction nucleotides: 10. The germline V gene has CDR1 LNHDA and CDR2 SQIVND (reference sequence). The CDR3 sequence is 15 residues long. CDR3 region: CASNPPGQEHNEQFF. CDR3 in DNA: TGTGCCAGTAACCCCCCGGGACAGGAGCACAATGAGCAGTTCTTC.

The chain recombines TRBV6-5 with TRBJ2-4; 8 nucleotides agree with TRBD1. Germline V gene sequence: CDR1 MNHEY, CDR2 SVGAGI. The CDR3 loop spans 14 amino acids. V lost 6 bases and J lost 6; bases outside the gene matches: 7. The CDR3 region is CASSTTGAGNIQYF. CDR3 coding DNA: TGTGCCAGCAGCACGACAGGGGCGGGAAACATTCAGTACTTC.

V gene TRBV2 combines with J gene TRBJ2-7, with D possibly matching TRBD2 (6 bases). CDR1 is SNHLY, CDR2 FYNNEI, per germline. V was clipped by 7 bases and J by 2 bases, with 6 bases between them. The CDR3 runs 11 residues. As DNA, the CDR3 is TGTGCCAGCACGGGAGCCTACGAGCAGTACTTC. This sequence encodes CASTGAYEQYF.

The gene calls are TRBV5-6 and TRBJ1-1; no definite D call. Per germline, CDR1 SGHDT and CDR2 YYEEEE. The CDR3 is 15 amino acids. Trimming removed 4 bases at V and 4 bases at J, with 17 bases between. The CDR3 DNA reads as TGTGCCAGCAGCCCCGCGGCTAGGAGTGCCACTGAAGCTTTCTTT. This translates into CASSPAARSATEAFF.

V gene TRBV5-6 combines with J gene TRBJ2-5; D is undetermined. Trimming removed 2 bases at V and 0 bases at J, with 5 bases between. Germline assignment: CDR1 SGHDT and CDR2 YYEEEE. CDR3 size: 13 residues. The CDR3: CASSFPDQETQYF. As DNA, the CDR3 is TGTGCCAGCAGCTTCCCGGACCAAGAGACCCAGTACTTC. The full variable domain, in which reference TRBV5-6 and TRBJ2-5 provide the parts outside the CDR3, is DAGVTQSPTHLIKTRGQQVTLRCSPKSGHDTVSWYQQALGQGPQFIFQYYEEEERQRGNFPDRFSGHQFPNYSSELNVNALLLGDSALYLCASSFPDQETQYFGPGTRLLVL.

This chain connects TRBV12-2 to TRBJ2-3; the listed D gene, TRBD2, was not tested against the DNA. TRBV12-2 is classified as a pseudogene. The CDR3 extends over 19 amino acids. The CDR3 bases are TGTGCAAGTCGCTTAGTCGGGGACAGCGGGGGGTTACCCCACCATACGCAGTATTTT. It translates to CASRLVGDSGGLPHHTQYF.

The V call is TRBV4-2, the J call TRBJ2-2, with 7 bases identical to TRBD1. V lost 4 bases to trimming and J lost 1 base; unmatched junction nucleotides: 6. This CDR3 has 16 amino acids. The germline V gene has CDR1 LGHNA and CDR2 YNFKEQ. This CDR3 reads CASSRTGLMNTGELFF. The CDR3 DNA reads as TGTGCCAGCAGCCGGACAGGCCTCATGAACACCGGGGAGCTGTTTTTT.

The genes are TRBV7-9 and TRBJ2-2; perhaps TRBD1 as D (6 bases). V lost 5 bases, J lost 1 base, and 8 bases lay in between. The CDR3 is 14 residues long. Germline loops: CDR1 SEHNR, CDR2 FQNEAQ (reference sequence). The CDR3: CASSQGQNTGELFF. In nucleotides, the CDR3 is TGTGCCAGCAGCCAGGGACAGAACACCGGGGAGCTGTTTTTT.

The chain is built from TRBV19 and TRBJ2-1; 12 bases agree with TRBD2. The CDR3 extends over 16 amino acids. The V gene end was trimmed by 7 bases and the J gene end by 11 bases; junction bases not matched to a gene: 15. From germline, CDR1 is LNHDA and CDR2 SQIVND (reference sequence). The CDR3 DNA reads TGTGCCAGTACCTTGACCCTAGCGGGGGGGCCTTCTCAGCAGTTCTTC. Its translation: CASTLTLAGGPSQQFF.

The chain links TRBV7-9 to TRBJ2-5; perhaps TRBD1 as D (5 bases). Germline V gene sequence: CDR1 SEHNR, CDR2 FQNEAQ (reference sequence). The ends were cut back, 5 bases at V and 0 bases at J, with 7 bases in the middle. The CDR3 totals 13 residues. The CDR3 region has the DNA TGTGCCAGCAGCACAGGCTACCAAGAGACCCAGTACTTC. Translated, it gives CASSTGYQETQYF.

The J gene is TRBJ2-2, the V gene TRBV7-2; D call uncertain. The CDR3 is 12 amino acids. Germline CDR1 and CDR2: SGHTA and FQGNSA. The germline V and J ends were trimmed by 3 bases and 7 bases, with 6 bases remaining between them. CDR3 coding DNA: TGTGCCAGCAGCTTCCTCAACGGGGAGCTGTTTTTT. Encoded protein: CASSFLNGELFF.